The clone carrying this T cell receptor (beta chain) was observed a few times. The V gene's germline CDR1 is MNHEY and CDR2 SVGAGI. The V gene lost 8 bases and the J gene lost 3 bases, with 14 bases spanning the gap. This CDR3 comprises 13 residues. Assay: immunoSEQ multiplex PCR; the TCRdb copy retains only in-frame clones and omits some. The sample holds about 140,000 clones, roughly 85% seen once. These data are taken from a study of blood T cell repertoires in COVID-19. Overall study context: Specimens from acute and convalescent COVID-19 originated in the United States, Italy and Spain.

J is TRBJ2-7 and V is TRBV6-5; D gene ambiguous. The sequence derives from a man between 60 and 70 years old with acute or convalescent COVID-19. Sequencing was done on a sample of peripheral blood. The CDR3 is CASAIKQLYEQYF. As DNA, the CDR3 is TGTGCCAGCGCCATCAAACAGCTCTACGAGCAGTACTTC.